This TCR beta chain was retrieved from a study of blood T cell repertoires in COVID-19. On the study more broadly: PBMCs, B-cell-depleted T cells, or T cells provided the cDNA or gDNA that made up the material.

The length of the CDR3 is 14 residues. Germline CDR1 SGHVS, CDR2 FNYEAQ. The germline V and J ends were trimmed by 5 bases and 1 base, with 8 bases remaining between them. Measured with immunoSEQ multiplex PCR; TCRdb has only the in-frame clones, and not every one. The data show 35,000 to 50,000 clones, 88% seen once. The gene calls are TRBV7-6 and TRBJ1-4, with D possibly TRBD1 on 5 matching bases. Sequenced sample: peripheral blood. The clonotype originates from a human donor in a cohort sampled during active COVID-19. The CDR3 region has the DNA TGTGCCAGCAGCCCCGACAGAACTAATGAAAAACTGTTTTTT. It codes for CASSPDRTNEKLFF.